This T cell receptor beta chain emerged from a study of blood T cell repertoires in COVID-19. On the study more broadly: Researchers got acute and convalescent COVID-19 samples from the United States, Italy and Spain. T cells, B-cell-depleted T cells, or PBMCs supplied cDNA or gDNA.

As originally analysed: Amplification with reference gene primers provided the estimates of nucleated cell counts. The table came from immunoSEQ multiplex PCR; TCRdb's copy has only in-frame clones and leaves some out. That table furnishes V, J and clone size, whereas the DNA furnished D and trimming. In the table there are fewer than 500,000 clones, 81% of which are singletons. V was clipped by 5 bases and J by 3 bases; unmatched bases: 11. The CDR3 spans 16 residues. CDR1 SGHAT and CDR2 FQNNGV come from the germline V gene. V usage is TRBV11-2 and J usage is TRBJ2-7, with 9 nucleotides matching TRBD2. The material sequenced was peripheral blood. This receptor was identified in a human donor with acute or convalescent COVID-19. The donor label of this sample is uncertain. In DNA, the CDR3 is TGTGCCAGCAGCCCGTTAGCGGGAGTCAATTTCTACGAGCAGTACTTC. Protein product: CASSPLAGVNFYEQYF.